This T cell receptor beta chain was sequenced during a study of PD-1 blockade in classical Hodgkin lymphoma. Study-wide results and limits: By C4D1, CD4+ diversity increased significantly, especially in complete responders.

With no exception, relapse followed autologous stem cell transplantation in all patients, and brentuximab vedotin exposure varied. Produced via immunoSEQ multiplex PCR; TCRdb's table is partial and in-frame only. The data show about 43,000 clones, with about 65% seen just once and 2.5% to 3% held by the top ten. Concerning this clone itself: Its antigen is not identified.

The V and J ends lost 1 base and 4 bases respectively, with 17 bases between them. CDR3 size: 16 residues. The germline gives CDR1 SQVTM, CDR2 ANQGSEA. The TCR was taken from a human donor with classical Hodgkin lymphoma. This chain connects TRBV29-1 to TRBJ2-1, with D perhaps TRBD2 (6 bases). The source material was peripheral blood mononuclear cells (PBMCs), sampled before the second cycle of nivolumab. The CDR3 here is CSVEVWDLRQYNEQFF. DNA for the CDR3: TGCAGCGTTGAAGTCTGGGACTTGCGGCAGTACAATGAGCAGTTCTTC.